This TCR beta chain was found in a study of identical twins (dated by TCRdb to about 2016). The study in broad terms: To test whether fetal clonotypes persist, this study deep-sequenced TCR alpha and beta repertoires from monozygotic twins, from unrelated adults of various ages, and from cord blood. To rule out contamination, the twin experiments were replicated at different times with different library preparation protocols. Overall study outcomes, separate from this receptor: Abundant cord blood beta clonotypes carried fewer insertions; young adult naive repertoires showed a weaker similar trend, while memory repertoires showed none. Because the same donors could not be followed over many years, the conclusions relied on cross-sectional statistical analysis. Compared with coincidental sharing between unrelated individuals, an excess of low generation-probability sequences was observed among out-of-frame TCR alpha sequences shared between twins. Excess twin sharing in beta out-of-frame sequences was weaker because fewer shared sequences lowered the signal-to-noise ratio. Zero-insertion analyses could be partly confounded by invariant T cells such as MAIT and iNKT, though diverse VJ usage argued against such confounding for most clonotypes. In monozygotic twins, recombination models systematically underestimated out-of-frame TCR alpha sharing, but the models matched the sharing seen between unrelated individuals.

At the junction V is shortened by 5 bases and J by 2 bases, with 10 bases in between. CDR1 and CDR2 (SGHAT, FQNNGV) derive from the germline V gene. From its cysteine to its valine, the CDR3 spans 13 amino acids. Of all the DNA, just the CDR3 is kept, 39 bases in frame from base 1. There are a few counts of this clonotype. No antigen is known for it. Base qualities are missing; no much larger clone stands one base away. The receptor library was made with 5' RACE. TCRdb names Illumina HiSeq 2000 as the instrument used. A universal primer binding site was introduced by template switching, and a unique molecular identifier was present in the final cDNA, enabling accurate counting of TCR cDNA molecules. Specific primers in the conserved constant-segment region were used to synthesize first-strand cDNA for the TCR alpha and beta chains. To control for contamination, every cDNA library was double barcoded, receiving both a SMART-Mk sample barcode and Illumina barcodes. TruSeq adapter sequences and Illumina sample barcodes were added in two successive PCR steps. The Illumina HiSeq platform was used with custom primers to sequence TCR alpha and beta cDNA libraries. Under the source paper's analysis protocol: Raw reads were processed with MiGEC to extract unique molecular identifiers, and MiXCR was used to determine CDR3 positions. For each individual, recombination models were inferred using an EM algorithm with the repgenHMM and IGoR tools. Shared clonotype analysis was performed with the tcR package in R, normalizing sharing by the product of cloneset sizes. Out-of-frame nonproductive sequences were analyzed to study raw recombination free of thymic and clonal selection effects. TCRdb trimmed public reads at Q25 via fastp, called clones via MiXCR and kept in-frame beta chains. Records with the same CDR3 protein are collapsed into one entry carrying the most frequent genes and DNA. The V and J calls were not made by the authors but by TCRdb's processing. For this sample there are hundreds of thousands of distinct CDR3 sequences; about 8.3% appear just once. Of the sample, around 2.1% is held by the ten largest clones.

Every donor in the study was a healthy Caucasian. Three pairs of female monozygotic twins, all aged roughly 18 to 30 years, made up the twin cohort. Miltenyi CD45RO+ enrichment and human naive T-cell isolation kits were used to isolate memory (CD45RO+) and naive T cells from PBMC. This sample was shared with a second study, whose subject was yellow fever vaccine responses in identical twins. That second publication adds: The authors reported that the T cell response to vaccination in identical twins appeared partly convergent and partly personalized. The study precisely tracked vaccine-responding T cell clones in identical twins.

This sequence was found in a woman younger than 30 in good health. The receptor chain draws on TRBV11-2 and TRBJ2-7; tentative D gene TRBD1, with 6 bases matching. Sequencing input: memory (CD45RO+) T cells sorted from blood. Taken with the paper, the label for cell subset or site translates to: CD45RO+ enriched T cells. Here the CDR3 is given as CASSPGQTYEQYV. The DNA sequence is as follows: TGTGCCAGCAGCCCCGGACAGACCTACGAGCAGTACGTC.